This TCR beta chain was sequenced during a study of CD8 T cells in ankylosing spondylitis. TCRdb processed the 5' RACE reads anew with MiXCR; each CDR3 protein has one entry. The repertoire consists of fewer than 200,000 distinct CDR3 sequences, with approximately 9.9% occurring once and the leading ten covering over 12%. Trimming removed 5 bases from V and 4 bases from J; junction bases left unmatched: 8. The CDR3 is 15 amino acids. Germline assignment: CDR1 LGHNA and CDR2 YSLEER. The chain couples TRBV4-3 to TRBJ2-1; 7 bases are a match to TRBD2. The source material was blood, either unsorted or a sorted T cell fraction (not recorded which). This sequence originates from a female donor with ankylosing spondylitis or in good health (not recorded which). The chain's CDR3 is CASSGYWRGYNEQFF. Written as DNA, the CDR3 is TGCGCCAGCAGCGGCTACTGGCGGGGGTACAATGAGCAGTTCTTC.